These T cell receptor beta chains were read from a single sample in a study of blood T cell repertoires in COVID-19. TCRdb's copy holds only in-frame clones and misses some; the assay was immunoSEQ multiplex PCR. Altogether 43,000 or so clones are present, roughly nine tenths being singletons, with the ten largest covering 15% to 20%. Sequenced: peripheral blood. Every receptor here comes from a man in his 60s with active or convalescent COVID-19. Each CDR3 is given without its conserved first and last residue. The listing skips clone size in some rows; elsewhere it reads once, few, many or a size class.

clone size	V gene	J gene	CDR3 protein
.	TRBV7-9	TRBJ1-4	ASRPTGNEKLF
.	TRBV4-3	TRBJ2-3	ASSQDLGGTDTQY
.	TRBV7-3	TRBJ2-3	ASSSISGAKVDTQY
.	TRBV10-3	TRBJ1-3	AISAPGQLGNTIY
.	TRBV29-1	TRBJ1-2	SVVRGPYGYT
.	TRBV2	TRBJ1-3	ASNGGGNTIY
.	TRBV5-1	TRBJ1-1	ASSLETVITEAF
once	TRBV19	TRBJ1-5	ASSIGGAPQH
.	TRBV6-8	TRBJ2-5	ASSWGQGDETQY
.	TRBV20-1	TRBJ1-4	SASRDRLFNEKLF
.	TRBV5-6	TRBJ1-1	ASSFFRVATEAF
.	TRBV4-2	TRBJ2-5	ASSRAGADKETQY
.	TRBV19	TRBJ1-2	ASSRDSRFYGYT
.	TRBV5-1	TRBJ1-3	ASSSQGGSSGNTIY
once	TRBV5-1	TRBJ2-7	ASSLFGPGGSYEQY
.	TRBV30	TRBJ2-2	AWSRTGELF
once	TRBV29-1	TRBJ1-1	SVEGQRGTEAF
.	TRBV5-6	TRBJ1-4	ASSLYPMGEKLF
.	TRBV6-1	TRBJ2-7	ASSEVGRYDHEQY
.	TRBV28	TRBJ1-5	ASSDDRENQPQH
.	TRBV9	TRBJ2-1	ASSTGLVINEQF
.	TRBV21-1	TRBJ1-4	ASSISRDRWRGKLF
.	TRBV10-3	TRBJ2-1	AISDETESDEQF
.	TRBV11-2	TRBJ2-5	ASSPQGTALHRGQY
once	TRBV4-1	TRBJ2-1	ASSQDFLMYNEQF
.	TRBV18	TRBJ1-1	ASSPGTGGRTEAF
once	TRBV29-1	TRBJ2-1	SVGGLVNEQF
.	TRBV2	TRBJ2-1	ASSARGAGYNEQF
.	TRBV20-1	TRBJ1-1	SASDRMNTEAF
.	TRBV27	TRBJ2-2	ASSQGNTGELF
.	TRBV10-3	TRBJ1-1	AISESLVTGVAAF
.	TRBV2	TRBJ1-1	ASRDRRGGEAF
.	TRBV28	TRBJ1-2	ASSLVRQGFGYT
few	TRBV11-2	TRBJ1-1	ASSSQGPDTEAF
.	TRBV9	TRBJ1-1	ASSVAQGADTEAF
.	TRBV5-6	TRBJ1-2	ASSVREVAFVGYT
few	TRBV19	TRBJ1-2	ASSPRDRLPNYGYT
once	TRBV28	TRBJ1-2	ASLVQGSISGYT
few	TRBV7-2	TRBJ1-2	ASSPVTSRGWNYGYT
.	TRBV4-2	TRBJ2-1	ASSQVRGLAGANEQF
.	TRBV19	TRBJ1-3	ASGRGKGNTIY
.	TRBV28	TRBJ1-1	ASMGAPTEAF
.	TRBV19	TRBJ1-1	ASSIYSRKNTEAF
.	TRBV28	TRBJ2-7	ASSFLALNPSYEQY
.	TRBV29-1	TRBJ1-2	SVDRTSSGRGNYGYT
.	TRBV9	TRBJ1-3	ASSTRGDSGNTIY
once	TRBV28	TRBJ2-1	ASSRFVAGGSDKQF
.	TRBV6-5	TRBJ2-7	ASSYPRSGGRYEQY
.	TRBV18	TRBJ1-6	ASSSGTTGNSPLH
.	TRBV7-9	TRBJ1-3	ASSLSNSGNTIY
.	TRBV2	TRBJ1-1	ARTTGYTEAF
.	TRBV7-2	TRBJ1-1	ASSLRTGSTEAF
.	TRBV27	TRBJ1-3	AAWAVSGNTIY
few	TRBV7-2	TRBJ1-5	ASSLRTFNQPQH